Below are 25 T cell receptor beta chains sequenced from a single sample in a study of cytomegalovirus exposure and HLA in healthy donors. 13 Jbeta primers and 60 Vbeta primers were used for the PCR. Method: immunoSEQ multiplex PCR; TCRdb's copy keeps in-frame clones and lacks some. The sample yields under 200,000 clones, 80% to 85% seen once. The sequencing input was PBMCs. The source of these receptors is a boy under 10 years old in good health and CMV-seronegative.

The rearrangement joins TRBV28 to TRBJ1-2; maybe TRBD1 (5 bases). This CDR3 has 13 amino acids. Germline loops: CDR1 MDHEN, CDR2 SYDVKM. V lost 4 bases and J 4 bases, leaving 10 bases between the germline ends. This CDR3 is CASSSGTFYGYTF. Here the CDR3 DNA reads TGTGCCAGCAGTTCCGGGACTTTCTATGGCTACACCTTC.

The rearrangement links TRBV11-2 to TRBJ1-1, with a weak D call TRBD1 (5 bases). V was trimmed by 4 bases and J by 3 bases, leaving 15 bases between them. The CDR3 covers 15 residues. Germline V gene lookup returns CDR1 SGHAT and CDR2 FQNNGV. DNA of the CDR3: TGTGCCAGCAGCTCAATGCAGGGTATCCACACTGAAGCTTTCTTT. Translation gives CASSSMQGIHTEAFF.

The chain uses TRBV9 and TRBJ2-3; 9 nucleotides agree with TRBD2. Trimming cost V 2 bases and J 2 bases; bases outside gene matches: 3. CDR1 and CDR2 from the germline V gene are SGDLS and YYNGEE. The CDR3 contains 15 residues. The CDR3 DNA follows: TGTGCCAGCAGCGTCGCGGGAGGGACCACAGATACGCAGTATTTT. Its protein product is CASSVAGGTTDTQYF.

This clone came up once. This chain connects TRBV7-9 to TRBJ2-3, with a weak D call TRBD2 (7 bases). Trimming took 5 bases from V and 3 from J, leaving 15 bases between them. The CDR3 runs to 15 residues. Looked up from germline, CDR1 is SEHNR and CDR2 is FQNEAQ (reference sequence). The CDR3 DNA follows: TGTGCCAGCAGCGAACGGGGGGCAAGGACAGATACGCAGTATTTT. It is translated as CASSERGARTDTQYF.

This clone has just a few counts. The chain has TRBV5-1 and TRBJ1-5; a possible D gene is TRBD1 (6 bases). The CDR3 runs to 13 residues. Trimming removed 3 bases from V and 7 bases from J, with 11 bases in between. CDR1 SGHRS and CDR2 YFSETQ come from the germline V gene. CDR3 sequence (DNA): TGCGCCAGCAGCTCGGACAGCGGACAGCCCCAGCATTTT. It codes for CASSSDSGQPQHF.

This chain uses TRBV5-1 with TRBJ2-1; the match to TRBD1 covers 10 bases. J gave up 7 bases and V 6 bases, and 13 bases lay outside the gene matches. Germline V lookup: CDR1 SGHRS, CDR2 YFSETQ. CDR3 length equals 16 residues. CDR3 nucleotide sequence: TGCGCCAGCACCTCGACAGGGGGCGCCTCATTGAATGAGCAGTTCTTC. It codes for CASTSTGGASLNEQFF.

The chain carries TRBV11-2 and TRBJ2-2; possibly TRBD1 for D (5 bases). The ends were cut back, 5 bases at V and 2 bases at J, with 18 bases in the middle. Germline assignment: CDR1 SGHAT and CDR2 FQNNGV. The CDR3 is made up of 17 amino acids. The CDR3 loop is CASSVEIGVPNTGELFF. The CDR3 DNA reads TGTGCCAGCAGCGTGGAGATAGGGGTCCCCAACACCGGGGAGCTGTTTTTT.

Only a few counts were recorded for this clone. The chain has TRBV2 and TRBJ2-2; D not certain. This CDR3 contains 15 residues. Trimming left V 3 bases short and J 4 bases short, with 12 bases between. Germline CDR1 is SNHLY and CDR2 is FYNNEI. The CDR3 sequence: CASSESGRVTGELFF. For the CDR3, the DNA is TGTGCCAGCAGTGAGTCGGGTCGGGTCACCGGGGAGCTGTTTTTT.

The chain links TRBV19 to TRBJ2-3; 8 bases map to TRBD1. J lost 2 bases, V lost 6 bases, and 1 base had no gene match. This CDR3 has 13 amino acids. Germline-derived CDR1 and CDR2 are LNHDA and SQIVND (reference sequence). CDR3 sequence reads: CASRGQVTDTQYF. In nucleotides, the CDR3 is TGTGCCAGTAGGGGACAGGTCACAGATACGCAGTATTTT.

To note about this clone: This same CDR3 is encoded by further DNA sequences in the sample. The chain recombines TRBV27 with TRBJ2-1; 13 positions match TRBD2. Trimming cost V 5 bases and J 2 bases; bases outside gene matches: 3. Germline CDR1 reads MNHEY; CDR2 reads SMNVEV (reference sequence). The CDR3 extends over 16 amino acids. The CDR3 nucleotides read TGTGCCAGCAGTCCGGGGACTAGCGGGACCTACAATGAGCAGTTCTTC. Protein sequence: CASSPGTSGTYNEQFF.

The chain employs TRBV30 and TRBJ2-7; D may be TRBD2 (6 bases). Germline assignment: CDR1 GTSNPN and CDR2 SVGIG (reference sequence). Trimming removed 2 bases from V and 7 bases from J, with 18 bases in between. This CDR3 spans 14 amino acids. CDR3: CAWSRGTSSWEQYF. CDR3 nucleotides: TGTGCCTGGAGTAGAGGGACTTCGTCGTGGGAGCAGTACTTC. Full variable domain (missing parts from reference TRBV30 and TRBJ2-7): SQTIHQWPATLVQPVGSPLSLECTVEGTSNPNLYWYRQAAGRGLQLLFYSVGIGQISSEVPQNLSASRPQDRQFILSSKKLLLSDSGFYLCAWSRGTSSWEQYFGPGTRLTVT.

V and J are TRBV5-6 and TRBJ2-1; the match to TRBD2 covers 13 bases. Germline values: CDR1 SGHDT, CDR2 YYEEEE. The junction had 2 bases not matched to a gene; V was cut back by 2 bases and J by 6 bases. The CDR3 has 15 amino acids. The CDR3: CASSFGTSGINEQFF. The CDR3 coding sequence is TGTGCCAGCAGCTTCGGGACTAGCGGGATCAATGAGCAGTTCTTC.

The V call is TRBV12-5, the J call TRBJ2-7; 10 bases are a match to TRBD1. CDR3 length: 15 residues. Losses at the gene ends were 1 base for V and 7 bases for J; bases not matched to a gene: 7. The germline gives CDR1 LGHNT, CDR2 FRNRAP. For the CDR3, the DNA is TGTGCTAGTGGTTTGGACGGGACAGGGGAAGGAGAGCAGTACTTC. Encoded protein: CASGLDGTGEGEQYF. Together with reference TRBV12-5 and TRBJ2-7, the CDR3 gives the full variable domain: DARVTQTPRHKVTEMGQEVTMRCQPILGHNTVFWYRQTMMQGLELLAYFRNRAPLDDSGMPKDRFSAEMPDATLATLKIQPSEPRDSAVYFCASGLDGTGEGEQYFGPGTRLTVT.

The V and J genes are TRBV5-1 and TRBJ2-3, with 13 positions matching TRBD2. V lost 0 bases to trimming and J lost 1 base; unmatched junction nucleotides: 2. From germline, CDR1 is SGHRS and CDR2 YFSETQ. The length of the CDR3 is 17 residues. CDR3 in DNA: TGCGCCAGCAGCTTGGGGACTAGCGGGAGAGGCACAGATACGCAGTATTTT. This encodes CASSLGTSGRGTDTQYF.

The chain has TRBV9 and TRBJ2-3, with D unclear. CDR1 and CDR2 from the germline V gene are SGDLS and YYNGEE. The CDR3 is 11 amino acids. Between the trimmed V and J ends, which lost 4 bases and 3 bases, there was a span of 3 bases. CDR3 nucleotide sequence: TGTGCCAGCAGCACAACAGATACGCAGTATTTT. It translates to CASSTTDTQYF. Variable domain in full (rest from reference TRBV9 and TRBJ2-3): DSGVTQTPKHLITATGQRVTLRCSPRSGDLSVYWYQQSLDQGLQFLIQYYNGEERAKGNILERFSAQQFPDLHSELNLSSLELGDSALYFCASSTTDTQYFGPGTRLTVL.

V usage is TRBV7-2 and J usage is TRBJ2-1; 8 nucleotides align to TRBD1. V dropped 5 bases and J dropped 4; count of bases not matched to a gene: 10. Germline CDR1 and CDR2: SGHTA and FQGNSA. This CDR3 has 16 amino acids. This CDR3 is CASSPRTGITYNEQFF. In DNA form, the CDR3 reads TGTGCCAGCAGCCCCCGGACAGGGATAACATACAATGAGCAGTTCTTC.

A remark on this clone: Other DNA sequences in this sample translate to the same CDR3. The chain is built from TRBV5-1 and TRBJ2-3, with unresolved D. V was pared by 0 bases and J by 0 bases, with 5 bases between. The CDR3 has 14 residues. Germline V gives CDR1 SGHRS, CDR2 YFSETQ. DNA of the CDR3: TGCGCCAGCAGCTTGGACAGTAGCACAGATACGCAGTATTTT. It yields the protein CASSLDSSTDTQYF. Full variable domain (outside the CDR3, taken from reference TRBV5-1 and TRBJ2-3): KAGVTQTPRYLIKTRGQQVTLSCSPISGHRSVSWYQQTPGQGLQFLFEYFSETQRNKGNFPGRFSGRQFSNSRSEMNVSTLELGDSALYLCASSLDSSTDTQYFGPGTRLTVL.

This chain links TRBV4-1 with TRBJ1-1, with 9 positions matching TRBD1. V shed 1 base and J 2 bases; nucleotides not matched to a gene: 11. Germline loops: CDR1 MGHRA, CDR2 YSYEKL. The CDR3 contains 18 residues. The CDR3 loop is CASSQAPGTGRGNTEAFF. DNA for the CDR3: TGCGCCAGCAGCCAAGCCCCCGGGACAGGGAGGGGTAACACTGAAGCTTTCTTT.

The chain recombines TRBV19 with TRBJ1-5; weak D call: TRBD1 (5 bases). Germline V CDR1 and CDR2: LNHDA, SQIVND (reference sequence). CDR3 size: 12 residues. V shed 7 bases and J shed 5 bases, with 9 bases lying between them. Here the CDR3 DNA reads TGTGCCAGTACGTGGGGGGATCAGCCCCAGCATTTT. Amino acids: CASTWGDQPQHF.

The chain has TRBV6-1 and TRBJ1-5; no firm D call. Trimming took 4 bases from V and 1 from J, leaving 14 bases between them. The CDR3 covers 16 residues. Germline V lookup: CDR1 MNHNS, CDR2 SASEGT. The CDR3 region has the DNA TGTGCCAGCAGTGCCTGGAGGGTGGAAAGCAATCAGCCCCAGCATTTT. Translated, it gives CASSAWRVESNQPQHF.

V is TRBV2 and J is TRBJ1-6; D is ambiguous. CDR3 length: 12 residues. Trimming cost V 6 bases and J 11 bases, with 11 bases left between them. The germline CDR1 and CDR2 sequences are SNHLY and FYNNEI. The CDR3 bases are TGTGCCAGCAGCATCAGTAGCCCACCCCTCCACTTT. This sequence encodes CASSISSPPLHF.

The V and J genes are TRBV7-3 and TRBJ1-1; tentatively, D is TRBD1 (6 bases). The length of the CDR3 is 15 residues. V was trimmed by 2 bases and J by 3 bases, leaving 13 bases between them. Germline CDR1 SGHTA, CDR2 FQGTGA. The CDR3 DNA is TGTGCCAGCAGCTTAGAGGGGGGGTGGGACACTGAAGCTTTCTTT. Translated, it gives CASSLEGGWDTEAFF.

The chain links TRBV28 to TRBJ1-1; perhaps TRBD1 as D (6 bases). CDR1 is MDHEN, CDR2 SYDVKM, per germline. This CDR3 is 14 amino acids long. The germline V and J ends were trimmed by 6 bases and 1 base, with 12 bases remaining between them. The CDR3 DNA sequence: TGTGCCAGCAGGGACAGTCGGCGGAACACTGAAGCTTTCTTT. Amino acids: CASRDSRRNTEAFF.

This rearrangement joins TRBV5-8 to TRBJ2-7; 8 nucleotides align to TRBD1. The CDR3 length is 14 residues. Per the germline V gene, CDR1 is SGHTS and CDR2 is YDEGEE. J gave up 4 bases and V 3 bases, and 6 bases lay outside the gene matches. In DNA, the CDR3 is TGTGCCAGCAGCTATTGGGACAGGACTTACGAGCAGTACTTC. This translates into CASSYWDRTYEQYF.

This chain joins TRBV19 and TRBJ2-1; 9 bases map to TRBD2. This CDR3 has 15 amino acids. Per germline, CDR1 LNHDA and CDR2 SQIVND (reference sequence). Trimming at V came to 1 base and at J to 2 bases, leaving 0 bases not matched to a gene. The CDR3 coding sequence is TGTGCCAGTAGTATAGGCGGGAGGGCCTACAATGAGCAGTTCTTC. It encodes CASSIGGRAYNEQFF.